This T cell receptor beta chain was sequenced during a study of shared clonotypes between healthy human individuals. Study-wide context: A few men and a couple of women, aged 18 to 49, were donors.

Study-wide points: A few donors had around 5% of their naive CD4 clonotypes in common. When compared with the clonotypes that were shared by all four sorted-subset donors, the non-shared clonotypes turned out to have lower generation probabilities.

The assay was immunoSEQ multiplex PCR, and TCRdb's table has in-frame clones only and misses some. The sample comprises 2.5 million or so clones, approximately 92% of which are singletons, and 0.11% to 0.15% rests with the top ten. Points on this clone: The antigen is not known.

The source material was naive CD4+ T cells sorted from blood. Sample subset: CD45RA+ positively selected. The source of this sequence is a man younger than 35 in good health.

The CDR3 nucleotides read TGTGCCAGCAGCTACTCCGGGACAGGGAGCTACGAGCAGTACTTC. It codes for CASSYSGTGSYEQYF. The chain has TRBV7-8 and TRBJ2-7; 9 positions match TRBD1. The CDR3 totals 15 residues. J was trimmed by 3 bases and V by 4 bases; bases with no gene match: 7. The germline V gene has CDR1 SGHVS and CDR2 FQNEAQ.